The source of this T cell receptor (beta chain) is a study of vaccination and CD4 T cells after COVID-19. For the study at large: Median time from COVID diagnosis to post-COVID sampling was under 120 days (35 to 161).

Oncomine TCR Beta short-read sequencing was applied to DNA from cultured CD4+ T cells. TCRdb re-called the PCR reads through MiXCR, storing one row per CDR3 protein. The sample yields about 15,000 distinct CDR3 sequences, about 83% seen once. In the case of this clonotype: What it binds is not known.

Treatment described: roughly ten-day PBMC culture with coronavirus spike peptide pools or control peptides (ViraFEST assay). This sequence was found in a human donor who received a COVID-19 vaccine. The sample was CD4+ T cells from blood, cultured in vitro, taken after SARS-CoV-2 vaccination.

CDR3 DNA: TGTGCCAGCAGTTTTGGCTTATACGAGCAGTACTTC. Its protein product is CASSFGLYEQYF. This chain connects TRBV12-3 or TRBV12-4 to TRBJ2-7; D ambiguous. V lost 3 bases to trimming and J lost 4 bases, with 7 bases between them. The CDR3 length is 12 residues.